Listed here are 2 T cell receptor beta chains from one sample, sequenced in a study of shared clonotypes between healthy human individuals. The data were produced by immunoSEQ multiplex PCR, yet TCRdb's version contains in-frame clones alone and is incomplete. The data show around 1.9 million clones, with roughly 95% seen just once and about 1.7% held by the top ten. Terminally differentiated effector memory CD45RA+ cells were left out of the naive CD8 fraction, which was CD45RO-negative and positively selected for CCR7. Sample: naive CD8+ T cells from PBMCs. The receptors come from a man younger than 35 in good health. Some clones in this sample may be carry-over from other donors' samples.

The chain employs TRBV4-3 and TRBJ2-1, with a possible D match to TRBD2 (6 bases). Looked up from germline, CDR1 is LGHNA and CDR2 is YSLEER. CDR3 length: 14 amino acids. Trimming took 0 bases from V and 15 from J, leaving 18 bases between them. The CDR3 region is CASSQDRTAEGRFF. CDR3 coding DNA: TGCGCCAGCAGCCAAGATAGAACGGCGGAGGGCCGGTTCTTC.

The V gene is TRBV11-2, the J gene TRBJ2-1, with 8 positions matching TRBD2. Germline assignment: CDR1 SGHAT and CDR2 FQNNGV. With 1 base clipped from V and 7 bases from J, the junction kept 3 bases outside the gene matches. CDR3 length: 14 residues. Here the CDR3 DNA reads TGTGCCAGCAGCTTAGGACTAGCGATGAATGAGCAGTTCTTC. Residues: CASSLGLAMNEQFF.